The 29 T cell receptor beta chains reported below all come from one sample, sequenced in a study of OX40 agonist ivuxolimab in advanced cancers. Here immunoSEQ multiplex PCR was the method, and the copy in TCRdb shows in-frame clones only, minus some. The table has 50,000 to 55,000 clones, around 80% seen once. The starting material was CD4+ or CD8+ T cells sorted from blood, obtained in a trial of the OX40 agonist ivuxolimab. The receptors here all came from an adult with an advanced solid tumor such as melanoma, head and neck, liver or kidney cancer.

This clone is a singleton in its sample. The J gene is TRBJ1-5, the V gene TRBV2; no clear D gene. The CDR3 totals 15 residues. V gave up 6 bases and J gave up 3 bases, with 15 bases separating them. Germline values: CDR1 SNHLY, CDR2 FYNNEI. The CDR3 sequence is CASRIDGVINQPQHF. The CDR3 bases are TGTGCCAGCAGAATTGACGGAGTTATCAATCAGCCCCAGCATTTT.

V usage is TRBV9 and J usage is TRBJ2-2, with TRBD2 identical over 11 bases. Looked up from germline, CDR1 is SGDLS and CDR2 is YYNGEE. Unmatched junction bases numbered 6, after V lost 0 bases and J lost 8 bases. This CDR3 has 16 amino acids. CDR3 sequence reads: CASSVVLAGGPGELFF. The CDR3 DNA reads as TGTGCCAGCAGCGTAGTCCTAGCGGGAGGTCCTGGGGAGCTGTTTTTT.

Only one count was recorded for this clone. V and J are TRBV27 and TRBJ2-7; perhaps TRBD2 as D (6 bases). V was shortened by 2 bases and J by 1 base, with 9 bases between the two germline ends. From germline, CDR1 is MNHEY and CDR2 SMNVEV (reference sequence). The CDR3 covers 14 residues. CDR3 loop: CASSLRRGSYEQYF. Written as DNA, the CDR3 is TGTGCCAGCAGTTTAAGGCGGGGATCCTACGAGCAGTACTTC.

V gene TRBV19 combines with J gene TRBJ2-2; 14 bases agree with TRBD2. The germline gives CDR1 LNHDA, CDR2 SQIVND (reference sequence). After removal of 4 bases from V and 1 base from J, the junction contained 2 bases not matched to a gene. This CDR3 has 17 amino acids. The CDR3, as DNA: TGTGCCAGTAGTAGAGGGACTAGCGGGGGGAACACCGGGGAGCTGTTTTTT. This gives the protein CASSRGTSGGNTGELFF.

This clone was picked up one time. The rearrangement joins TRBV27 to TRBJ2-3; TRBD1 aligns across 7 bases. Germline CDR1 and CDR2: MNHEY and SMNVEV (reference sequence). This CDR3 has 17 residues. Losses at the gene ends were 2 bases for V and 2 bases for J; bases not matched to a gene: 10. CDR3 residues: CASSLRDRDSLTDTQYF. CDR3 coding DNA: TGTGCCAGCAGTTTAAGGGACCGGGACAGCCTCACAGATACGCAGTATTTT.

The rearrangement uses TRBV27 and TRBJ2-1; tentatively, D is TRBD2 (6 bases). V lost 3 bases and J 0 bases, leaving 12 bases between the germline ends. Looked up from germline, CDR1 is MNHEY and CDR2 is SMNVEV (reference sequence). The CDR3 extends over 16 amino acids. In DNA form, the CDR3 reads TGTGCCAGCAGTTTCCGCGGGGCTAGCTCCTACAATGAGCAGTTCTTC. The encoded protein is CASSFRGASSYNEQFF.

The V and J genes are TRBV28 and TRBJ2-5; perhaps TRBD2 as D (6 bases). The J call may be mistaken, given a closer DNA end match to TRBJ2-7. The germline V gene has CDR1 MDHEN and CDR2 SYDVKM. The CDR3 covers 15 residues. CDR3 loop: CASSLSSASSYEQYF. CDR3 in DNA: TGTGCCAGCAGTTTATCTAGCGCCAGCTCCTACGAGCAGTACTTC.

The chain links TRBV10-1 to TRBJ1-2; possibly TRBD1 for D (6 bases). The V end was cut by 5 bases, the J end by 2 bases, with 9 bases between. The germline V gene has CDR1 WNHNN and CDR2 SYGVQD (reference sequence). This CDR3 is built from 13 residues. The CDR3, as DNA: TGCGCCAGCAGTAGAGGACAGAACTATGGCTACACCTTC. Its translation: CASSRGQNYGYTF.

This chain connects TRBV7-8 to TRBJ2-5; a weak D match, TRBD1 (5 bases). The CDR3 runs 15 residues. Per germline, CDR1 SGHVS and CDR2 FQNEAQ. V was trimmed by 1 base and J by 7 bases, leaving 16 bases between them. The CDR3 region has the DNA TGTGCCAGCAGCTTAGTCACAGGAGAACATGGGACCCAGTACTTC. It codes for CASSLVTGEHGTQYF.

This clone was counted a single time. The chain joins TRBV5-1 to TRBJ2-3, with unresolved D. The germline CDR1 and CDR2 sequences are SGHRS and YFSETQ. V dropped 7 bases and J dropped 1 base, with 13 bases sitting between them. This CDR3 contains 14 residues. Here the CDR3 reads CASSFLPGTDTQYF. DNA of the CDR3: TGCGCCAGCTCATTCCTCCCTGGCACAGATACGCAGTATTTT.

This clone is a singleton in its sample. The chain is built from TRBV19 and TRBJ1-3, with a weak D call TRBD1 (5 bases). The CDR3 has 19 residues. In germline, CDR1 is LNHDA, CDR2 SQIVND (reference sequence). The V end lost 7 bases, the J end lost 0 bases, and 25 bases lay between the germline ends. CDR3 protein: CASTITEKEGPGSGNTIYF. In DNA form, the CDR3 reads TGTGCCAGTACCATTACCGAAAAGGAGGGGCCTGGCTCTGGAAACACCATATATTTT.

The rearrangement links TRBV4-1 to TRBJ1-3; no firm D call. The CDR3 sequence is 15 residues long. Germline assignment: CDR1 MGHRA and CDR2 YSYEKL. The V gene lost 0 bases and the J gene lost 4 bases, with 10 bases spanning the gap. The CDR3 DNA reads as TGCGCCAGCAGCCAAGACAGGTCGGGAGGAAACACCATATATTTT. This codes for CASSQDRSGGNTIYF.

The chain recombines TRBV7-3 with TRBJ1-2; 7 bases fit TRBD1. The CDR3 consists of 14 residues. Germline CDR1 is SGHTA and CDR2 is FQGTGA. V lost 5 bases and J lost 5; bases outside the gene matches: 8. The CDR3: CASSQGDGPYGYTF. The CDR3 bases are TGTGCCAGCAGCCAGGGGGACGGACCATATGGCTACACCTTC.

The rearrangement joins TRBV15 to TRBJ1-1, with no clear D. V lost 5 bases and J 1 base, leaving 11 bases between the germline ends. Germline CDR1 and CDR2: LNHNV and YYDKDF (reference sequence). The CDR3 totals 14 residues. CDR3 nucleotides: TGTGCCACCAGCTTGCGGACGGCGAACACTGAAGCTTTCTTT. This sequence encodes CATSLRTANTEAFF. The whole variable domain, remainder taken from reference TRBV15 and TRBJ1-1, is DAMVIQNPRYQVTQFGKPVTLSCSQTLNHNVMYWYQQKSSQAPKLLFHYYDKDFNNEADTPDNFQSRRPNTSFCFLDIRSPGLGDTAMYLCATSLRTANTEAFFGQGTRLTVV.

This CDR3 is CASSFDTDRPQHF. CDR3 in DNA: TGTGCCAGCAGCTTCGACACCGATCGACCCCAGCATTTT. The rearrangement uses TRBV7-2 and TRBJ1-5; no reliable D call. The CDR3 runs 13 residues. V lost 3 bases to trimming and J lost 10 bases, with 13 bases between them. The germline V gene encodes CDR1 SGHTA and CDR2 FQGNSA.

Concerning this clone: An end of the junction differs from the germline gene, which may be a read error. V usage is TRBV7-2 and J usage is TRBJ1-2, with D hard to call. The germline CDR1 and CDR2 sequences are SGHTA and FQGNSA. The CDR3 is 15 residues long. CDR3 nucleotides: TGTGCCAGCAGCGTAGCCCCAGGCTCTAACTATGGCTACACCTTC. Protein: CASSVAPGSNYGYTF. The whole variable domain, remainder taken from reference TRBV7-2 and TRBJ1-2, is GAGVSQSPSNKVTEKGKDVELRCDPISGHTALYWYRQSLGQGLEFLIYFQGNSAPDKSGLPSDRFSAERTGGSVSTLTIQRTQQEDSAVYLCASSVAPGSNYGYTFGSGTRLTVV.

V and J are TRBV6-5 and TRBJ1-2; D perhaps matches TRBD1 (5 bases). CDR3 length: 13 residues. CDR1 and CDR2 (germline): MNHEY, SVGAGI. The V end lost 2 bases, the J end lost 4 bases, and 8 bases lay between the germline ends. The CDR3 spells CASSYGGRYGYTF. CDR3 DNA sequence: TGTGCCAGCAGTTACGGGGGACGCTATGGCTACACCTTC.

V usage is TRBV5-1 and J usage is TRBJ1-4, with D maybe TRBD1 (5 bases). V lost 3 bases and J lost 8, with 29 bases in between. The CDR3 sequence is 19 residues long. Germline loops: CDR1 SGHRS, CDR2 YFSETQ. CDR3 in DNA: TGCGCCAGCAGCTCGGGGGGTCCATGGACGTCCGCCCGGAGGGAAAAACTGTTTTTT. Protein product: CASSSGGPWTSARREKLFF.

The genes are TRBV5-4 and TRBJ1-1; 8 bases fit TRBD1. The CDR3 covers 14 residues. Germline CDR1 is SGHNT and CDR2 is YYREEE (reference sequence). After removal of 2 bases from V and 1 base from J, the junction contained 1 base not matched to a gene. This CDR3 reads CASSFDRGNTEAFF. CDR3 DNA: TGTGCCAGCAGCTTCGACAGGGGGAACACTGAAGCTTTCTTT.

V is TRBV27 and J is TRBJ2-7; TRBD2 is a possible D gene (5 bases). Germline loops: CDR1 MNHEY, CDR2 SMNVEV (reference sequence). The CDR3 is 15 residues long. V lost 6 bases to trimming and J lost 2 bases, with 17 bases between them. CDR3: CASRKERTGTYEQYF. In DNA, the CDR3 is TGTGCCAGCAGGAAGGAACGGACGGGGACCTACGAGCAGTACTTC.

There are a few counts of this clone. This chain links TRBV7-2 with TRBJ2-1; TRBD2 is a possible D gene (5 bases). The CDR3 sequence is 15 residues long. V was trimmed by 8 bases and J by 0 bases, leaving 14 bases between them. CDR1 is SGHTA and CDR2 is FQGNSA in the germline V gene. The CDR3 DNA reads TGTGCCAGCTGCTCGGGGTGGGGCTCCTACAATGAGCAGTTCTTC. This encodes CASCSGWGSYNEQFF.

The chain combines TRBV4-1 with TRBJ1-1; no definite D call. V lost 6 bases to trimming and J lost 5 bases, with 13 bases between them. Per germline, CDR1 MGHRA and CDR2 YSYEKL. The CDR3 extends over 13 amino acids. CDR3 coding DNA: TGCGCCAGCAGAAGGCAGTTTGGTACTGAAGCTTTCTTT. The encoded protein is CASRRQFGTEAFF.

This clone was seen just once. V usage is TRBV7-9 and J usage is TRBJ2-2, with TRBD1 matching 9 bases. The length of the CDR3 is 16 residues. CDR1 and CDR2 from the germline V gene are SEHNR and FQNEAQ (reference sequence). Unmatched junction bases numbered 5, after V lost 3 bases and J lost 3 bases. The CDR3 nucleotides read TGTGCCAGCAGCTTGGGGACAGGGTTTTACACCGGGGAGCTGTTTTTT. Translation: CASSLGTGFYTGELFF.

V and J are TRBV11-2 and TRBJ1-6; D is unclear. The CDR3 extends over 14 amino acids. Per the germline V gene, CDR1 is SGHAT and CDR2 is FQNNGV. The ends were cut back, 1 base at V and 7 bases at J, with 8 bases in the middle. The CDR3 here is CASSLGRANSPLHF. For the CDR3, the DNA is TGTGCCAGCAGCTTAGGGAGGGCGAATTCACCCCTCCACTTT.

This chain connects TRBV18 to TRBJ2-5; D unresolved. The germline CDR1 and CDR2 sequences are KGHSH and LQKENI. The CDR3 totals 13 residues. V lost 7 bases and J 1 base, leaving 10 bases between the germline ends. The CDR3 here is CASYTSSQETQYF. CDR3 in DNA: TGTGCCAGCTACACGTCGAGCCAAGAGACCCAGTACTTC.

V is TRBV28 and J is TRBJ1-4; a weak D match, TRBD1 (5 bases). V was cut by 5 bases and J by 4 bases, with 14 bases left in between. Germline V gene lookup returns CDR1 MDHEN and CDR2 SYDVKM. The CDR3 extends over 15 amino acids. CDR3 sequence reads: CASSEGGGVNEKLFF. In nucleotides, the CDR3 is TGTGCCAGCAGTGAGGGCGGAGGGGTTAATGAAAAACTGTTTTTT.

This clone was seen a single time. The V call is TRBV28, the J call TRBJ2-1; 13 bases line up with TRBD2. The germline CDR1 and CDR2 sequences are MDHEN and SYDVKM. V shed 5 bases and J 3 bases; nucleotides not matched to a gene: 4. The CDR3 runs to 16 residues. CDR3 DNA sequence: TGTGCCAGCAGTGCAACTAGCGGGAGGGTCTACAATGAGCAGTTCTTC. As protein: CASSATSGRVYNEQFF.

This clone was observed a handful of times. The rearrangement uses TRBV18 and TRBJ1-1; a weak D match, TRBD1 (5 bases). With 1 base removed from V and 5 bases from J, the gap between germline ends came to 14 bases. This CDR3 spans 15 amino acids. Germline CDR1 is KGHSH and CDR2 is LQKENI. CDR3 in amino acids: CASSPRWDEGTEAFF. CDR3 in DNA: TGTGCCAGCTCACCACGATGGGACGAGGGTACTGAAGCTTTCTTT.

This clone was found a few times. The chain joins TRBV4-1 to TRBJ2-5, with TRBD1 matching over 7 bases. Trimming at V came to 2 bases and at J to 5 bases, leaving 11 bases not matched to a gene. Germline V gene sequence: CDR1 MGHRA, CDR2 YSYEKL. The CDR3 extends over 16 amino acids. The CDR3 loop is CASSQNSGTAQETQYF. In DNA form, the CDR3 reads TGCGCCAGCAGCCAAAATTCCGGGACAGCCCAGGAGACCCAGTACTTC.